This paragraph reports one TCR beta chain. Its antigen is as yet unknown. These data are taken from a study of T cell repertoires in cytomegalovirus infection. Turning to the study itself: Newly reported HLA-C-restricted and thoroughly characterized HLA-B-restricted CMV epitopes were employed. It can be stated that public TCR beta signatures indicated CMV infection as well as a matching HLA type.

Study outcomes and limitations: The study found HLA-C-restricted CMV-specific TCR beta clonotypes dominating the ex vivo response.

TCRdb used MiXCR to reprocess the reads, holding one entry per CDR3 protein. Here the sample spans about 110,000 distinct CDR3 sequences, 25% to 30% being singletons. The CDR3 loop spans 17 amino acids. V lost 3 bases to trimming and J lost 0 bases, with 16 bases between them. The germline V gene encodes CDR1 MDHEN and CDR2 SYDVKM. This specimen consisted of CD8+ T cells from cultured PBMCs, obtained from culture after CMV antigen stimulation. The chain carries TRBV28 and TRBJ2-3; a weak D match, TRBD1 (6 bases). The source of this sequence is a human donor in good health (CMV status not recorded). Some clones in this sample may be carry-over from other donors' samples. CDR3 bases: TGTGCCAGCAGTTTGGGACCCGACAGGTCTAGCACAGATACGCAGTATTTT. Translated: CASSLGPDRSSTDTQYF.